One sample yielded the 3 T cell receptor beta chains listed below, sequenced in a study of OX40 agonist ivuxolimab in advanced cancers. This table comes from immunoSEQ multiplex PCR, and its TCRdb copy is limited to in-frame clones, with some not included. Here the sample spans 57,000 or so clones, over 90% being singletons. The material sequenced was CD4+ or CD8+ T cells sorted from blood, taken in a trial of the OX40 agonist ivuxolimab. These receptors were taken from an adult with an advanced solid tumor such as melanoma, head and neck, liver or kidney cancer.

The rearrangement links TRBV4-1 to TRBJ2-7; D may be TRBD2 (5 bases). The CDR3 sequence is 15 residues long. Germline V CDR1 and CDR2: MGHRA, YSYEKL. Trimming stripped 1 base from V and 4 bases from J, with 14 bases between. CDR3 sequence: CASSQVPMVAYEQYF. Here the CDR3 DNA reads TGCGCCAGCAGCCAAGTACCCATGGTAGCGTACGAGCAGTACTTC.

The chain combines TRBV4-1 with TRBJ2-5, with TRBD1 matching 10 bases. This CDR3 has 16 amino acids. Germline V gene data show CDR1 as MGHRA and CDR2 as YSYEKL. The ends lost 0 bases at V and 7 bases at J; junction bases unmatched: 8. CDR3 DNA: TGCGCCAGCAGCCAAGATGGACAGGGGGTATTAGGGACCCAGTACTTC. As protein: CASSQDGQGVLGTQYF.

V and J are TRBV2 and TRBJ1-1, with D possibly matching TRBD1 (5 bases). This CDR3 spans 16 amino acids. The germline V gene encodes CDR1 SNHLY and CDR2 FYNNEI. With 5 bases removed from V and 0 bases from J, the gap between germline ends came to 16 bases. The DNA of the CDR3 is TGTGCCAGCAGTTCAGGGAGGGTGAGCATGAACACTGAAGCTTTCTTT. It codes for CASSSGRVSMNTEAFF.